This T cell receptor beta chain was identified in a study of CD8 T cells in Susac syndrome. Whole-study results and caveats: In Susac syndrome, the CD4+ T cell repertoires did not show clonal expansion.

The CDR3 is 11 residues long. V lost 6 bases, J lost 1 base, and 7 bases lay in between. Germline V gene sequence: CDR1 DFQATT, CDR2 SNEGSKA (reference sequence). Reverse transcription used about 0.45 to 1 ug RNA and random hexamers. Each CDR3 protein gets one entry after TCRdb re-called the immunoSEQ multiplex PCR reads with MiXCR. Here the sample spans 170,000 or so distinct CDR3 sequences, roughly 94% being singletons. Comment on this clonotype: Its matching antigen is unknown.

The sequencing sample was made of CD4+ T cells from PBMCs. The source is a human donor with Susac syndrome. The rearrangement joins TRBV20-1 to TRBJ2-7; D not resolved. As DNA, the CDR3 is TGCAGTGCCCCCTCTTCCTACGAGCAGTACTTC. It encodes CSAPSSYEQYF.